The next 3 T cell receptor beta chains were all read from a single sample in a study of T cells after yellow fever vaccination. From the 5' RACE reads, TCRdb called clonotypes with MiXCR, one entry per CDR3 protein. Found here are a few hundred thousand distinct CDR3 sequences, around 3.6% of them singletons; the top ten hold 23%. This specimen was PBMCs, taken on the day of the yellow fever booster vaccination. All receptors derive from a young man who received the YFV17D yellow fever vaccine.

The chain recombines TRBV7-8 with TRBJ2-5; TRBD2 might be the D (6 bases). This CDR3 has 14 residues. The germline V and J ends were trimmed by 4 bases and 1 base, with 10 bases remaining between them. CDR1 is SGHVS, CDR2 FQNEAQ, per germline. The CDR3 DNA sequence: TGTGCCAGCAGCTGGGGGGTGTTCCAAGAGACCCAGTACTTC. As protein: CASSWGVFQETQYF.

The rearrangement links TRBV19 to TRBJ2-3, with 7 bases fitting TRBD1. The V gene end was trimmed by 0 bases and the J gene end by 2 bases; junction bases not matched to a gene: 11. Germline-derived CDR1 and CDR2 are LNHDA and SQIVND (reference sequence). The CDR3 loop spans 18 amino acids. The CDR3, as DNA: TGTGCCAGTAGTATAGATGTGGTTTGGGACAGACCCACAGATACGCAGTATTTT. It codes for CASSIDVVWDRPTDTQYF.

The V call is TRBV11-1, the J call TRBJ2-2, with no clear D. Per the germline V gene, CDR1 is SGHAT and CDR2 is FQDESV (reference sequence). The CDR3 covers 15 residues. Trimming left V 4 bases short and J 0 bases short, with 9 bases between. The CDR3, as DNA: TGTGCCAGCAGCTCGCCCCAGACGAACACCGGGGAGCTGTTTTTT. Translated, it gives CASSSPQTNTGELFF.